This T cell receptor beta chain is from a study of blood T cells in healthy people across ages (dated by TCRdb to between 2015 and 2016). Some background on the complete study: In model experiments, roughly one uniquely barcoded TCR beta cDNA molecule per two T cells was captured by template switching. To avoid experimental bias, donors of different ages were randomly spread across the sequencing lanes. Four age groups were formed from the donors: young (average about 17 years), middle-aged (around 37), aged (62) and long-lived (more than 75). Using the same blood draw, the study looked at two additional independent replicas of 1 million unique cDNA reads for two donors, one aged 18 to 30 and the other aged 80 or older. Age-related changes in TCR beta repertoire diversity were measured in the study by deep sequencing normalized with unique cDNA molecular identifiers. The paper's findings and limits, for the study overall: As age increased, observed TCR beta diversity per million T cells dropped in a roughly linear way, and a significant reduction was already evident by age about 40. Because donor CMV infection status was unknown, age-related changes in expanded clonotypes were potentially confounded. Estimates of total diversity based on one million sequenced T cells were considered lower bounds and underestimates. The long-lived group showed more naive CD4+ T cells, fewer expanded clones and increased TCR diversity than the aged group, suggesting age selection. There was a strong correlation between observed TCR beta diversity and the percentage of naive T cells measured by flow cytometry. Since profiling was done on bulk unsorted PBMCs, naive and antigen-experienced compartments could not be conclusively compared.

Donors were a few dozen systemically healthy Caucasian individuals from Russia aged roughly 6 to 90 years. Approximately 9.7 milliliters of peripheral blood were drawn from each donor into EDTA-treated Vacutainer tubes. Ficoll-Paque density-gradient centrifugation was used to isolate PBMCs, with at least 6.5 million obtained per sample. Trizol reagent was used to extract total RNA from the PBMCs, yielding at least 6 micrograms per sample. Naive CD45RAhigh/CD27high T cell percentages were measured by flow cytometry on a PBMC aliquot from every donor. CDR1 and CDR2, looked up from the germline V gene, are SGHRS and YFSETQ. Relative to germline, V is 1 base shorter and J is 2 bases shorter, with 23 bases between their ends. The CDR3 covers 19 residues, taking in both the cysteine and the phenylalanine. The DNA shown is the 57-base CDR3, in frame from base 1. Library prep was done by 5' RACE. Sequenced on an Illumina HiSeq 2500. A second PCR of roughly 7 to 12 cycles was run with a J-beta primer mix and a sample-barcoded 5' primer. A template-switch 5' adaptor carrying 12 random nucleotides introduced a unique molecular identifier onto each TCR beta cDNA molecule. Each sample yielded at least 3 million CDR3-containing paired-end reads. All of the RNA was converted into first-strand cDNA using the Mint cDNA synthesis kit, with a TRBC-specific oligonucleotide serving as the primer. All cDNA was treated with uracil-DNA glycosylase and then went through a first 18-cycle PCR with the universal primers M1SS and BC2_uni_R. The original pipeline was this. Each sample was normalized by randomly selecting 1 million high-quality reads, each carrying a distinct molecular identifier. Reads sharing molecular identifiers were discarded rather than binned into consensus sequences. MiTCR, with a Q25 quality threshold and the strictest error-elimination algorithm, was used for CDR3 identification, clonotype clustering and error correction. A nonparametric unseen species model with Euler transformation was used to estimate lower-bound total TCR beta diversity. TCRdb reran the public reads through fastp at Q25 and MiXCR, keeping productive beta chains. When rows share a CDR3 protein, they turn into one entry using the most common DNA and genes. The V and J calls were determined by TCRdb, not by the authors. This sample gives about 640,000 distinct CDR3 sequences in total; 58% of them show up just once. The top ten clones comprise over 30% of the sample.

This clonotype occurred many times. Its binding antigen is unknown. No much larger clone is present one base from it, and per-base qualities are unavailable. Sequenced sample: blood. The receptor was isolated from a man aged 55 to 69 in good health. This chain joins TRBV5-1 to TRBJ2-3; tentative D gene TRBD2, with 6 bases matching. In nucleotides, the sequence is TGCGCCAGCAGCTTGATTAGCGGCCACGGTATGGCGAACACAGATACGCAGTATTTT. Translated, it reads CASSLISGHGMANTDTQYF.